This T cell receptor (beta chain) derives from a study of circulating tumor DNA in untreated peripheral T-cell lymphoma. Profiled with immunoSEQ multiplex PCR; TCRdb holds only in-frame clones, not every one. The data contain fewer than 2,500 clones, approximately 71% of them seen just once; the ten biggest clones take up roughly 17%. The CDR3 has 17 residues. Germline V gene lookup returns CDR1 LGHNT and CDR2 FRNRAP. The ends were cut back, 6 bases at V and 4 bases at J, with 22 bases in the middle. This chain connects TRBV12-5 to TRBJ2-1; weak D call: TRBD2 (6 bases). Material for sequencing was tumor tissue. This receptor was taken from a human donor with peripheral T-cell lymphoma. CDR3 bases: TGTGCTAGTGGCCCAGCCCCGGGGGACCTTATATACAATGAGCAGTTCTTC. As protein: CASGPAPGDLIYNEQFF.